The sequence of this T cell receptor beta chain was determined in a study of vaccination and CD4 T cells after COVID-19. Looking at the study overall: Stimulation of the cells used overlapping spike peptide pools from SARS-CoV-2 and from the common cold coronaviruses HCoV-NL63, HCoV-OC43 and HCoV-229E.

V dropped 5 bases and J dropped 6; count of bases not matched to a gene: 28. This CDR3 is 21 amino acids long. Germline lookup yields CDR1 MDHEN and CDR2 SYDVKM. In the case of this clonotype: Its antigen is as yet unknown.

The time point denotes: late sampling 161 to 241 days after vaccination in three convalescent patients. Documented treatment: approximately nine-day PBMC culture with coronavirus spike peptide pools or control peptides (ViraFEST assay). Cultured CD4+ T cell DNA underwent sequencing with the Oncomine TCR Beta short-read assay. TCRdb redid the calling of the PCR reads with MiXCR, one entry per CDR3 protein. The data show around 27,000 distinct CDR3 sequences, around 28% seen once. This TCR came from a human donor who had recovered from COVID-19. The chain employs TRBV28 and TRBJ2-7, with 10 bases that match TRBD1. Sequenced here: CD4+ T cells from blood, cultured in vitro, sampled about 7 months after SARS-CoV-2 vaccination. As DNA, the CDR3 is TGTGCCAGCAGTGTAGAACCGGCGGGACAGGGGCTCCTAACCTCAAGCTGCGAGCAGTACTTC. This sequence encodes CASSVEPAGQGLLTSSCEQYF.